A selection of T cell receptor beta chains follows, all from one sample in a study of cytomegalovirus exposure and HLA in healthy donors. Sequencing used immunoSEQ multiplex PCR; TCRdb keeps in-frame clones, though not all of them. The sample comprises about 190,000 clones, roughly 73% of which are singletons, and roughly 1.9% rests with the top ten. The sequenced material came from PBMCs. These receptors all stem from a woman in her 30s in good health and CMV-seronegative. CDR3s include the opening cysteine and the closing phenylalanine or tryptophan. The D gene is left open where the match is weak. Some rows have no size entry. The others give once, few or many, or a class for an expanded clone.

v_gene	d_gene	abundance	j_gene	CDR3aa	CDR3nt
TRBV9	TRBD1	-	TRBJ2-1	CASSVDAGTGGFHEQFF	TGTGCCAGCAGCGTAGACGCGGGGACAGGGGGTTTTCATGAGCAGTTCTTC
TRBV7-6	TRBD1	-	TRBJ1-4	CASSETGTGPQKLFF	TGTGCCAGCAGCGAGACCGGGACAGGACCCCAAAAACTGTTTTTT
TRBV6-4	TRBD1	-	TRBJ2-2	CASSERTGGNTGELFF	TGTGCCAGCAGTGAGAGGACAGGGGGGAACACCGGGGAGCTGTTTTTT
TRBV27	-	few	TRBJ1-2	CASRGGRDGGYTF	TGTGCCAGCAGGGGAGGCAGGGATGGCGGCTACACCTTC
TRBV18	TRBD1	-	TRBJ1-3	CASSPVTGSGNTIYF	TGTGCCAGCTCACCCGTGACAGGGTCTGGAAACACCATATATTTT
TRBV19	TRBD2	-	TRBJ2-7	CASTHLAGGSEQYF	TGTGCCAGTACCCACTTAGCGGGAGGTTCCGAGCAGTACTTC
TRBV5-1	-	-	TRBJ1-4	CASSTTGATNEKLFF	TGCGCCAGCAGCACGACAGGAGCAACTAATGAAAAACTGTTTTTT
TRBV27	TRBD1	-	TRBJ1-3	CASSSTRTGWAGNTIYF	TGTGCCAGCAGTTCAACCCGGACAGGGTGGGCTGGAAACACCATATATTTT
TRBV9	TRBD1	-	TRBJ2-7	CASSVFGTGAHEQYF	TGTGCCAGCAGCGTTTTCGGGACAGGGGCTCACGAGCAGTACTTC
TRBV30	TRBD1	-	TRBJ1-5	CAWQGTGNQPQHF	TGTGCCTGGCAGGGGACAGGCAATCAGCCCCAGCATTTT
TRBV10-3	-	-	TRBJ2-1	CAISESKTDPKVGEQFF	TGTGCCATCAGTGAGTCGAAAACAGACCCGAAAGTAGGTGAGCAGTTCTTC
TRBV5-1	TRBD2	-	TRBJ2-2	CASSFQRGGHGELFF	TGCGCCAGCAGCTTTCAGCGGGGGGGCCACGGGGAGCTGTTTTTT
TRBV6-6	-	-	TRBJ1-5	CASSYSVGQPSGPQHF	TGTGCCAGCAGTTACTCAGTTGGACAGCCCAGCGGTCCCCAGCATTTT
TRBV4-3	TRBD2	-	TRBJ2-1	CASSQVLADYNEQFF	TGCGCCAGCAGCCAAGTGCTAGCGGACTACAATGAGCAGTTCTTC
TRBV10-3	TRBD1	-	TRBJ2-7	CAISDLTGVNPSGEQYF	TGTGCCATCAGTGACCTAACAGGGGTAAACCCTTCTGGCGAGCAGTACTTC